This TCR beta chain derives from a study of T cell repertoires in cytomegalovirus infection. The CDR3 loop spans 12 amino acids. Trimming pared 1 base from V and 8 bases from J, leaving 8 bases between. Per germline, CDR1 SGHVS and CDR2 FNYEAQ. MiXCR, applied by TCRdb to the reads, yields one record per CDR3 protein. The profile shows fewer than 200,000 distinct CDR3 sequences, about 15% of them singletons. This clonotype was seen repeatedly, ten times or more. This sequence joins TRBV7-6 and TRBJ1-1; D might be TRBD1 (5 bases). Sequencing was done on a sample of PBMCs. The sequence came from a human donor in good health (CMV status not recorded). Some clones in this sample may be carry-over from other donors' samples. CDR3 DNA: TGTGCCAGCAGCTTAGACGGGGCCGAAGCTTTCTTT. This translates into CASSLDGAEAFF.